This record covers a single T cell receptor (beta chain). Its antigen is unknown. This specimen comes from a study of OX40 agonist ivuxolimab in advanced cancers. The germline V gene has CDR1 SGHAT and CDR2 FQNNGV. This CDR3 region has 13 residues. Trimming took off 0 bases at V and 3 bases at J, with 5 bases between the two ends. Study outcomes and limitations: Some patients who did not respond also had low normalized T-cell clonal expansion.

Assay used: immunoSEQ multiplex PCR; TCRdb lists only in-frame clones, some missing. The table has over 65,000 clones, roughly four fifths seen once. This specimen was CD4+ or CD8+ T cells sorted from blood, taken in a trial of the OX40 agonist ivuxolimab. The sequence was obtained from an adult with an advanced solid tumor such as melanoma, head and neck, liver or kidney cancer. V and J are TRBV11-2 and TRBJ2-5; D unresolved. For the CDR3, the DNA is TGTGCCAGCAGCTTAGACCCAGAAGAGACCCAGTACTTC. Residues: CASSLDPEETQYF.